The text below deals with one T cell receptor beta chain. Its antigen is not known. Described treatment: about 20 received Ad26.COV2.S at low or high dose, single or two shots; about 5 received placebo; per-sample allocation not given. The investigators took samples on day 63 after the first vaccine or placebo injection. This entry belongs to a study of Ad26.COV2.S vaccination and SARS-CoV-2 variants. Study background: Donor got 5x10^10 or 1x10^11 viral particles of Ad26.COV2.S. Study results and limitations: Similar non-spike TCR breadth was seen in vaccine and placebo recipients.

The repertoire was sequenced with immunoSEQ multiplex PCR; TCRdb's copy has only in-frame clones and lacks some. The sample lists fewer than 500,000 clones, roughly 87% occurring once. The source was peripheral blood, collected in a trial of Ad26.COV2.S vaccine versus placebo. This TCR derives from a person aged 18-65 years who received the Ad26.COV2.S COVID-19 vaccine or a placebo.

DNA of the CDR3: TGTGCCAGCAGCCGCCCAGGTGGTGGCTATGGCTACACCTTC. Protein sequence: CASSRPGGGYGYTF. V is TRBV6-5 and J is TRBJ1-2; D ambiguous. With 6 bases removed from V and 4 bases from J, the gap between germline ends came to 15 bases. The CDR3 runs 14 residues. The germline V gene has CDR1 MNHEY and CDR2 SVGAGI.